This T cell receptor beta chain was obtained from a study of OX40 agonist ivuxolimab in advanced cancers. Across the whole study: Partial responses were seen in three patients, one with hepatocellular carcinoma and two with cutaneous melanoma. Study findings and constraints: Both CD4+ and CD8+ T cell populations in blood had undergone clonal expansion by week 6 at 0.1 to 3.0 mg/kg.

Trimming shortened V by 4 bases and J by 4 bases, and 11 bases separated the two germline ends. This CDR3 has 14 amino acids. Germline V gene data show CDR1 as MGHRA and CDR2 as YSYEKL. Notes on this clone: No antigen is known for it.

TCRdb keeps only in-frame clones here, not all; method: immunoSEQ multiplex PCR. Among 25,000 to 30,000 clones listed, approximately 86% were seen once. The origin of this receptor is an adult with an advanced solid tumor such as melanoma, head and neck, liver or kidney cancer. The chain links TRBV4-1 to TRBJ2-1; tentatively, D is TRBD2 (5 bases). This specimen was CD4+ or CD8+ T cells sorted from blood, taken in a trial of the OX40 agonist ivuxolimab. CDR3 sequence: CASSRPLDYNEQFF. The CDR3 DNA is TGCGCCAGCAGCCGACCACTAGATTACAATGAGCAGTTCTTC.